These 27 T cell receptor beta chains came from one sample sequenced in a study of T cell repertoires in cytomegalovirus infection. These receptors have no known antigen. MiXCR was run by TCRdb on the reads, yielding one entry per CDR3 protein. Found here are about 310,000 distinct CDR3 sequences, around 25% of them singletons; the top ten hold about an eighth. The specimen was cultured PBMCs, collected from culture after CMV antigen stimulation. These receptors were obtained from a human donor in good health (CMV status not recorded). Some clones in this sample may be carry-over from other donors' samples.

CDR3 coding DNA: TGTGCCAGTAGCGATTCGGGACAGGTGTTCTACGAGCAGTACTTC. It translates to CASSDSGQVFYEQYF. The chain couples TRBV19 to TRBJ2-7; TRBD1 matches at 8 bases. Germline lookup yields CDR1 LNHDA and CDR2 SQIVND (reference sequence). Trimming took 6 bases from V and 3 from J; bases not matched to a gene: 10. There are 15 residues in the CDR3.

The rearrangement joins TRBV10-3 to TRBJ2-7; D is possibly TRBD1 or TRBD2 (5 bases each). Germline loops: CDR1 ENHRY, CDR2 SYGVKD. V dropped 4 bases and J dropped 6 bases, with 13 bases sitting between them. This CDR3 is built from 13 residues. The CDR3 region is CAISGETDVEQYF. The DNA for the CDR3 is TGTGCCATCAGTGGGGAGACAGATGTCGAGCAGTACTTC.

The chain links TRBV5-1 to TRBJ2-7; D is possibly TRBD1 (6 bases). Trimming removed 5 bases at V and 3 bases at J, with 21 bases between. This CDR3 spans 16 amino acids. Per germline, CDR1 SGHRS and CDR2 YFSETQ. The CDR3 DNA follows: TGCGCCAGCAGAGAATTTGCGCAGGGGTCGGACTACGAGCAGTACTTC. It is translated as CASREFAQGSDYEQYF.

This clonotype occurred many times. This chain connects TRBV7-9 to TRBJ2-1; TRBD2 agrees at 11 bases. From germline, CDR1 is SEHNR and CDR2 FQNEAQ (reference sequence). V was pared by 6 bases and J by 5 bases, with 9 bases of the junction left unmatched. This CDR3 comprises 16 residues. CDR3 bases: TGTGCCAGCAGACTCCCTCTAGCGGGAGGCAACAATGAGCAGTTCTTC. It translates to CASRLPLAGGNNEQFF. The full variable domain, rest sourced from reference TRBV7-9 and TRBJ2-1, is DTGVSQNPRHKITKRGQNVTFRCDPISEHNRLYWYRQTLGQGPEFLTYFQNEAQLEKSRLLSDRFSAERPKGSFSTLEIQRTEQGDSAMYLCASRLPLAGGNNEQFFGPGTRLTVL.

This clonotype was picked up many times. The chain joins TRBV7-9 to TRBJ1-1, with 8 bases fitting TRBD1. The J segment lost 8 bases and the V segment lost 5 bases, leaving 10 bases of the junction unmatched. The CDR3 covers 14 residues. Germline V gives CDR1 SEHNR, CDR2 FQNEAQ (reference sequence). The CDR3, as DNA: TGTGCCAGCAGCAACGGACAGGGAGACCCCGAAGCTTTCTTT. It yields the protein CASSNGQGDPEAFF.

This clonotype was observed a handful of times. The chain joins TRBV19 to TRBJ1-5; unclear D gene. V lost 5 bases, J lost 0 bases, and 17 bases lay in between. CDR1 is LNHDA, CDR2 SQIVND, per germline (reference sequence). The CDR3 runs 17 residues. The CDR3: CASSPRNSLYSNQPQHF. The DNA for the CDR3 is TGTGCCAGTAGTCCTCGCAACAGTCTTTATAGCAATCAGCCCCAGCATTTT.

A few counts support this clonotype. This chain joins TRBV20-1 and TRBJ2-2, with D unresolved. Per the germline V gene, CDR1 is DFQATT and CDR2 is SNEGSKA (reference sequence). There are 14 residues in the CDR3. The V end lost 0 bases, the J end lost 4 bases, and 9 bases lay between the germline ends. CDR3 in DNA: TGCAGTGCTAGAGATCCCCTTTTCACCGGGGAGCTGTTTTTT. Translating gives CSARDPLFTGELFF.

The chain employs TRBV7-8 and TRBJ1-1; 12 nucleotides align to TRBD1. The V gene end was trimmed by 1 base and the J gene end by 5 bases; junction bases not matched to a gene: 8. In germline, CDR1 is SGHVS, CDR2 FQNEAQ. The CDR3 consists of 17 residues. CDR3 sequence (DNA): TGTGCCAGCAGCTTAGTCCCGGGACAGGGGGCGAGGACTGAAGCTTTCTTT. It codes for CASSLVPGQGARTEAFF. Combining the CDR3 with reference TRBV7-8 and TRBJ1-1 gives the whole variable domain GAGVSQSPRYKVAKRGQDVALRCDPISGHVSLFWYQQALGQGPEFLTYFQNEAQLDKSGLPSDRFFAERPEGSVSTLKIQRTQQEDSAVYLCASSLVPGQGARTEAFFGQGTRLTVV.

This clonotype was detected ten times or more. The chain joins TRBV7-4 to TRBJ2-7; 12 bases match TRBD2. CDR3 length: 20 amino acids. Germline CDR1 is SGHVT and CDR2 is SQSDAQ. The J segment lost 6 bases and the V segment lost 5 bases, leaving 23 bases of the junction unmatched. The CDR3 coding sequence is TGTGCCAGCAGCGCACGAGTTATACTAGCGGGAGGTCCTATTCACCCCGAGCAGTACGTC. The encoded protein is CASSARVILAGGPIHPEQYV.

V gene TRBV24-1 combines with J gene TRBJ2-2; 7 nucleotides line up with TRBD2. The germline V gene encodes CDR1 KGHDR and CDR2 SFDVKD. The CDR3 contains 14 residues. The V gene end was trimmed by 9 bases and the J gene end by 4 bases; junction bases not matched to a gene: 7. CDR3 nucleotide sequence: TGTGCCACCGGTTGGGGGGGGACCACCGGGGAGCTGTTTTTT. Its translation: CATGWGGTTGELFF.

CDR3 sequence (DNA): TGTGCCAGCATTCCGCAGGGGCTAGCCAAAAACATTCAGTACTTC. This translates into CASIPQGLAKNIQYF. The chain carries TRBV2 and TRBJ2-4; D is possibly TRBD1 (6 bases). This CDR3 region has 15 residues. V shed 7 bases and J shed 0 bases, with 13 bases lying between them. Looked up from germline, CDR1 is SNHLY and CDR2 is FYNNEI.

This clonotype turned up a few times. The chain has TRBV20-1 and TRBJ1-5; D call uncertain. The CDR3 is 12 amino acids. Germline CDR1 and CDR2: DFQATT and SNEGSKA (reference sequence). V was cut by 5 bases and J by 9 bases, with 14 bases left in between. The CDR3 sequence is CSAYGGGRPQHF. The CDR3 coding sequence is TGCAGTGCTTATGGCGGTGGCAGGCCCCAGCATTTT.

This sequence joins TRBV6-5 and TRBJ2-3, with D perhaps matching TRBD2 (6 bases). The CDR3 has 16 residues. V dropped 0 bases and J dropped 0 bases, with 10 bases sitting between them. CDR1 MNHEY and CDR2 SVGAGI come from the germline V gene. Here the CDR3 DNA reads TGTGCCAGCAGTTACTCAGGGCTAGCGAGCACAGATACGCAGTATTTT. As protein: CASSYSGLASTDTQYF.

The chain has TRBV11-1 and TRBJ1-1, with D possibly being TRBD1 (5 bases). V lost 7 bases, J lost 5 bases, and 20 bases lay in between. The CDR3 sequence is 15 residues long. Germline V lookup: CDR1 SGHAT, CDR2 FQDESV (reference sequence). The CDR3 DNA is TGTGCCAGCACCATCGACAGTGGGGCGCGTACTGAAGCTTTCTTT. Encoded protein: CASTIDSGARTEAFF.

This clonotype was found a few times. The rearrangement uses TRBV6-5 and TRBJ1-4; D is perhaps TRBD1 (5 bases). This CDR3 has 14 amino acids. Germline CDR1 MNHEY, CDR2 SVGAGI. V shed 8 bases and J shed 11 bases, with 21 bases lying between them. This CDR3 is CASSTQAGSGKLFF. DNA for the CDR3: TGTGCCAGCTCGACTCAAGCAGGGTCAGGGAAACTGTTTTTT.

This chain joins TRBV7-8 and TRBJ1-5; perhaps TRBD1 as D (5 bases). This CDR3 is built from 14 residues. Trimming removed 2 bases from V and 4 bases from J, with 9 bases in between. Germline CDR1 reads SGHVS; CDR2 reads FQNEAQ. Here the CDR3 DNA reads TGTGCCAGCAGCTTATTCGGGGCTAATCAGCCCCAGCATTTT. It specifies CASSLFGANQPQHF.

The chain couples TRBV30 to TRBJ1-4; D perhaps matches TRBD1 (6 bases). The CDR3 sequence is 12 residues long. Germline V CDR1 and CDR2: GTSNPN, SVGIG (reference sequence). The CDR3 DNA reads as TGTGCGGGGCAGGGGAGTCGGGAAAAACTGTTTTTT. The encoded protein is CAGQGSREKLFF. The full variable domain, in which reference TRBV30 and TRBJ1-4 provide the parts outside the CDR3, is SQTIHQWPATLVQPVGSPLSLECTVEGTSNPNLYWYRQAAGRGLQLLFYSVGIGQISSEVPQNLSASRPQDRQFILSSKKLLLSDSGFYLCAGQGSREKLFFGSGTQLSVL.

This chain uses TRBV24-1 with TRBJ2-1, with a possible D match to TRBD2 (5 bases). This CDR3 region has 13 residues. Deletions cut 3 bases from V and 12 bases from J, with 14 bases between. CDR1 and CDR2 from the germline V gene are KGHDR and SFDVKD. The CDR3 bases are TGTGCCACCAGTGATACGGCTAGCCTTTCGCAGTTCTTC. Amino acid sequence: CATSDTASLSQFF.

The V and J genes are TRBV19 and TRBJ2-1, with D maybe TRBD2 (6 bases). The CDR3 length is 14 residues. V was clipped by 5 bases and J by 6 bases, with 14 bases between them. CDR1 and CDR2 from the germline V gene are LNHDA and SQIVND (reference sequence). Here the CDR3 DNA reads TGTGCCAGTAGTCCGCGACTAGTTTCCAATGAGCAGTTCTTC. Protein product: CASSPRLVSNEQFF.

The genes are TRBV6-2 or TRBV6-3 and TRBJ1-5; tentative D call: TRBD1 (6 bases). The CDR3 is made up of 14 amino acids. Trimming removed 5 bases at V and 4 bases at J, with 12 bases between. In germline, CDR1 is MNHEY, CDR2 SVGEGT. The CDR3 sequence: CASSHRDTNQPQHF. Written as DNA, the CDR3 is TGTGCCAGCAGTCACCGGGACACTAATCAGCCCCAGCATTTT.

This clonotype was detected many times. This chain's CDR3 is CASSLRGSRSNQPQHF. CDR3 sequence (DNA): TGTGCCAGCAGCTTACGGGGCTCGCGGAGCAATCAGCCCCAGCATTTT. This chain joins TRBV7-8 and TRBJ1-5; TRBD1 is a possible D gene (5 bases). V was trimmed by 2 bases and J by 1 base, leaving 12 bases between them. The CDR3 sequence is 16 residues long. From germline, CDR1 is SGHVS and CDR2 FQNEAQ.

This clonotype occurred many times. V usage is TRBV4-3 and J usage is TRBJ1-6; the D gene is possibly TRBD1 (5 bases). This CDR3 has 15 amino acids. V was shortened by 0 bases and J by 10 bases, with 13 bases between the two germline ends. Germline CDR1 reads LGHNA; CDR2 reads YSLEER. The CDR3 is CASSQDTAGQSPLHF. The CDR3 nucleotides read TGCGCCAGCAGCCAAGATACGGCGGGGCAATCACCCCTCCACTTT.

This clonotype was seen a handful of times. This chain uses TRBV6-7 with TRBJ1-5, with D possibly being TRBD1 (6 bases). TRBV6-7 is assigned to the ORF class and has an uncertain function. The V gene lost 7 bases and the J gene lost 2 bases, with 21 bases spanning the gap. This CDR3 is 17 amino acids long. CDR3 sequence reads: CASTFDRRSTGNQPQHF. The CDR3 region has the DNA TGTGCCAGCACCTTCGACAGGCGGTCGACGGGCAATCAGCCCCAGCATTTT.

The gene calls are TRBV4-1 and TRBJ2-3, with 8 bases that match TRBD2. J was trimmed by 2 bases and V by 3 bases; bases with no gene match: 4. Germline-derived CDR1 and CDR2 are MGHRA and YSYEKL. This CDR3 has 15 amino acids. The CDR3 is CASSQLAGTTDTQYF. The CDR3 DNA reads TGCGCCAGCAGCCAGCTAGCGGGTACCACAGATACGCAGTATTTT.

This clonotype was detected only a few times. The chain uses TRBV7-2 and TRBJ2-5, with 7 bases that match TRBD2. V shed 5 bases, J shed 4 bases, and the junction held 4 bases outside the gene matches. The CDR3 has 13 amino acids. Germline CDR1 is SGHTA and CDR2 is FQGNSA. In DNA form, the CDR3 reads TGTGCCAGCAGCGCCGGGGGGAGAGAGACCCAGTACTTC. Translating gives CASSAGGRETQYF. The variable domain in full, completed from reference TRBV7-2 and TRBJ2-5, reads GAGVSQSPSNKVTEKGKDVELRCDPISGHTALYWYRQSLGQGLEFLIYFQGNSAPDKSGLPSDRFSAERTGGSVSTLTIQRTQQEDSAVYLCASSAGGRETQYFGPGTRLLVL.

This clonotype was observed a handful of times. A read error may produce the germline difference seen at one junction end. The rearrangement joins TRBV19 to TRBJ1-5; weak D call: TRBD1 (6 bases). CDR1 and CDR2 (germline): LNHDA, SQIVND (reference sequence). The CDR3 has 14 amino acids. The CDR3 loop is CASNIQGSTQPQHF. The CDR3 DNA follows: TGTGCCAGTAATATACAGGGCAGTACTCAGCCCCAGCATTTT. The variable domain in full, with the rest retrieved from reference TRBV19 and TRBJ1-5, is DGGITQSPKYLFRKEGQNVTLSCEQNLNHDAMYWYRQDPGQGLRLIYYSQIVNDFQKGDIAEGYSVSREKKESFPLTVTSAQKNPTAFYLCASNIQGSTQPQHFGDGTRLSIL.

This chain links TRBV19 with TRBJ2-1; 12 nucleotides line up with TRBD2. There are 14 residues in the CDR3. With 2 bases clipped from V and 10 bases from J, the junction kept 3 bases outside the gene matches. Germline-derived CDR1 and CDR2 are LNHDA and SQIVND (reference sequence). CDR3 in DNA: TGTGCCAGTAGTATACTAGCGGGAGGGTGGGAGCAGTTCTTC. It codes for CASSILAGGWEQFF. The entire variable domain, with the rest obtained from reference TRBV19 and TRBJ2-1, is as follows: DGGITQSPKYLFRKEGQNVTLSCEQNLNHDAMYWYRQDPGQGLRLIYYSQIVNDFQKGDIAEGYSVSREKKESFPLTVTSAQKNPTAFYLCASSILAGGWEQFFGPGTRLTVL.